This is a list of T cell receptor beta chains from one sample in a study of response to subunit inactivated influenza vaccine. MiXCR, run by TCRdb on the RT-PCR reads, gives a single entry per CDR3 protein. The table includes more than 200,000 distinct CDR3 sequences, approximately 12% detected once. The material sequenced was non-naive T cells sorted from PBMCs, taken 14 to 15 days before vaccination. These receptors came from a man in his fifties who received an inactivated influenza vaccine. Both conserved end residues are part of each CDR3. D genes are given only for firm matches. Not every row has a clone size; where given, it reads once, few, many or a size class.

D: .; size: few; V: TRBV29-1; J: TRBJ1-2; DNA: TGCAGCGTTGAAGACCTCGGGAGAGGAACCTATGGCTACACCTTC; CDR3: CSVEDLGRGTYGYTF
D: TRBD1; size: few; V: TRBV7-7; J: TRBJ1-5; DNA: TGTGCTAGCAGCTCCGGACAGGGTCAGCATCAGCCCCAGCATTTT; CDR3: CASSSGQGQHQPQHF
D: .; size: .; V: TRBV19; J: TRBJ1-6; DNA: TGTGCCAGTAGTGTGGCCCTCTTCAACCTCAATAGGAATTCACCCCTCCACTTT; CDR3: CASSVALFNLNRNSPLHF
D: TRBD1; size: few; V: TRBV6-1; J: TRBJ2-4; DNA: TGTGCCAGCAGTCGCGACAGGGGCGCAAACATTCAGTACTTC; CDR3: CASSRDRGANIQYF
D: TRBD2; size: many; V: TRBV29-1; J: TRBJ2-7; DNA: TGCAGCGCTCGGGGCGGGGGCGAGCAGTACTTC; CDR3: CSARGGGEQYF
D: .; size: many; V: TRBV9; J: TRBJ2-2; DNA: TGTGCCAGCAGCCGAGAGAACAGCCTTGTCGGGGAGCTGTTTTTT; CDR3: CASSRENSLVGELFF
D: TRBD1; size: few; V: TRBV19; J: TRBJ2-3; DNA: TGTGCCAGTAGTGAGGTTGGCAGGGGGCGAGGAGATACGCAGTATTTT; CDR3: CASSEVGRGRGDTQYF
D: TRBD2; size: few; V: TRBV28; J: TRBJ2-3; DNA: TGTGCTCTCCGCGGGAGGGACACAGATACGCAGTATTTT; CDR3: CALRGRDTDTQYF
D: TRBD2; size: many; V: TRBV7-2; J: TRBJ2-1; DNA: TGTGCCAGCAGCTTAGCGGGGGGGGGACTCCATGAGCAGTTCTTC; CDR3: CASSLAGGGLHEQFF
D: .; size: few; V: TRBV14; J: TRBJ2-7; DNA: TGTGCCAGCAGCCTGACGGGGGCAGGATACGAGCAGTACTTC; CDR3: CASSLTGAGYEQYF
D: TRBD1; size: few; V: TRBV6-5; J: TRBJ1-1; DNA: TGTGCCAGCAGTTATCACACAGGGGGCGAGGGTACTGAAGCTTTCTTT; CDR3: CASSYHTGGEGTEAFF
D: .; size: few; V: TRBV7-9; J: TRBJ1-2; DNA: TGTGCCAGCAGCCGTGATTGGGGCTACACCTTC; CDR3: CASSRDWGYTF
D: .; size: few; V: TRBV19; J: TRBJ1-5; DNA: TGTGCCAGTAGTATAGTTCAGGGGTCGACGATTAATCAGCCCCAGCATTTT; CDR3: CASSIVQGSTINQPQHF
D: TRBD1; size: many; V: TRBV7-8; J: TRBJ1-5; DNA: TGTGCCAGCAGCCGGACAGGTGGGGACAGGGGGGATCAGCCCCAGCATTTT; CDR3: CASSRTGGDRGDQPQHF
D: .; size: .; V: TRBV12-3/TRBV12-4; J: TRBJ2-1; DNA: TGTGCCAGCAGCCCGGGACATGCGTACAATGAGCAGTTCTTC; CDR3: CASSPGHAYNEQFF
D: TRBD2; size: .; V: TRBV5-1; J: TRBJ2-7; DNA: TGCGCCAGCACCCCTATAGCGGGGGCGATCTACGAGCAGTACTTC; CDR3: CASTPIAGAIYEQYF
D: .; size: many; V: TRBV11-3; J: TRBJ2-3; DNA: TGTGCCAGCAGCGCCAACTTAAATACGCAGTATTTT; CDR3: CASSANLNTQYF
D: .; size: few; V: TRBV28; J: TRBJ1-5; DNA: TGTGCCAGCAGTTTACCATTCACAGCGACGGTTCAGCCCCAGCATTTT; CDR3: CASSLPFTATVQPQHF
D: .; size: .; V: TRBV6-2/TRBV6-3; J: TRBJ2-2; DNA: TGTGCCAGCAGTATCAGGGTTGGGGAGCTGTTTTTT; CDR3: CASSIRVGELFF
D: .; size: many; V: TRBV20-1; J: TRBJ1-6; DNA: TGCAGTGCTAGGGGGGAGGCACCCCTCCACTTT; CDR3: CSARGEAPLHF
D: .; size: many; V: TRBV27; J: TRBJ1-3; DNA: TGTGCCAGCGTTAGCTCTGGAAACACCATATATTTT; CDR3: CASVSSGNTIYF
D: TRBD1; size: few; V: TRBV24-1; J: TRBJ2-7; DNA: TGTGCCACCAGTGAACCCCCGGACAGGGATGAAGACGAGCAGTACTTC; CDR3: CATSEPPDRDEDEQYF
D: TRBD2; size: few; V: TRBV15; J: TRBJ2-5; DNA: TGTGCCACCAGCAGAGATGGGGGGGAAGAGACCCAGTACTTC; CDR3: CATSRDGGEETQYF
D: TRBD1; size: few; V: TRBV7-2; J: TRBJ2-2; DNA: TGTGCCAGCAGCGCTGGACAGGGCAACACCGGGGAGCTGTTTTTT; CDR3: CASSAGQGNTGELFF
D: .; size: .; V: TRBV30; J: TRBJ2-5; DNA: TGTGCCTGGAAGGGGGCTTTTCGGGGGAGATTAACTGAGACCCAGTACTTC; CDR3: CAWKGAFRGRLTETQYF
D: TRBD1; size: few; V: TRBV19; J: TRBJ2-7; DNA: TGTGCCAGTAGCCCGGGACAGGACTACGAGCAGTACTTC; CDR3: CASSPGQDYEQYF
D: .; size: .; V: TRBV27; J: TRBJ2-3; DNA: TGTGCCAGCAGCCGAGCCCAACCCTGGACAGATACGCAGTATTTT; CDR3: CASSRAQPWTDTQYF
D: TRBD1; size: few; V: TRBV29-1; J: TRBJ2-7; DNA: TGCAGCGTCCAGGGGGCGGCTGCGGCGGGCGAGCAGTACTTC; CDR3: CSVQGAAAAGEQYF
D: TRBD1; size: .; V: TRBV28; J: TRBJ2-2; DNA: TGTGCCAGGAGTCCACCGCGGACAGGAACGAACACCGGGGAGCTGTTTTTT; CDR3: CARSPPRTGTNTGELFF
D: .; size: few; V: TRBV27; J: TRBJ1-2; DNA: TGTGCCAGCAGTTTCGCAGCTAACTATGGCTACACCTTC; CDR3: CASSFAANYGYTF
D: TRBD1; size: many; V: TRBV12-3/TRBV12-4; J: TRBJ2-1; DNA: TGTGCCAGCAGTCCGACAGGGGCGAGGCAGTTCTTC; CDR3: CASSPTGARQFF
D: TRBD1; size: .; V: TRBV10-2; J: TRBJ1-2; DNA: TGCGCCAGCAGGATGGACAGGAATGACTATGGCTACACCTTC; CDR3: CASRMDRNDYGYTF
D: .; size: .; V: TRBV28; J: TRBJ1-5; DNA: TGTGCCAGCAGTTTATTGAATAGCAATCAGCCCCAGCATTTT; CDR3: CASSLLNSNQPQHF
D: .; size: few; V: TRBV14; J: TRBJ2-7; DNA: TGTGCCAGCAGCCTCCGAGACGGGACCTACGAGCAGTACTTC; CDR3: CASSLRDGTYEQYF
D: .; size: many; V: TRBV20-1; J: TRBJ1-2; DNA: TGCAGTGCAGTTCTCGACAGTGGGGGGCATGGCTACACCTTC; CDR3: CSAVLDSGGHGYTF
D: .; size: few; V: TRBV7-2; J: TRBJ2-1; DNA: TGTGCCAGCAACTGGGGGGCTGGGAATGAGCAGTTCTTC; CDR3: CASNWGAGNEQFF
D: TRBD1; size: few; V: TRBV4-3; J: TRBJ2-7; DNA: TGCGCCAGCAGCCAAGAAGTCGAGACAGGGAGCTACGAGCAGTACTTC; CDR3: CASSQEVETGSYEQYF
D: .; size: few; V: TRBV7-6; J: TRBJ1-5; DNA: TGTGCCAGCAGCATGGGGGCGGGTCGGAATCAGCCCCAGCATTTT; CDR3: CASSMGAGRNQPQHF
D: .; size: many; V: TRBV5-6; J: TRBJ2-5; DNA: TGTGCCAGCAGCTTGGGTTCGCGGGAGACCCAGTACTTC; CDR3: CASSLGSRETQYF
D: .; size: .; V: TRBV20-1; J: TRBJ1-5; DNA: TGCAGTGCTGAATACAGAGGGAAGAATCAGCCCCAGCATTTT; CDR3: CSAEYRGKNQPQHF
D: .; size: .; V: TRBV5-1; J: TRBJ2-5; DNA: TGCGCCAGCAGCTTGAACGGGGGAGCTCAAGAGACCCAGTACTTC; CDR3: CASSLNGGAQETQYF
D: TRBD1; size: many; V: TRBV18; J: TRBJ1-2; DNA: TGTGCCAGCTCGCTGGACGGGACAGGGATCTATGGCTACACCTTC; CDR3: CASSLDGTGIYGYTF
D: .; size: few; V: TRBV7-6; J: TRBJ2-3; DNA: TGTGCCAGCAGCTTAGTTACTTCCACAGATACGCAGTATTTT; CDR3: CASSLVTSTDTQYF
D: .; size: many; V: TRBV29-1; J: TRBJ2-1; DNA: TGCAGCGTTGAAGATCCACGGGGGTCAGGGTTCTTC; CDR3: CSVEDPRGSGFF
D: .; size: .; V: TRBV11-2; J: TRBJ1-1; DNA: TGTGCCAGCAGCTTTAACACATTTCGACAGACGAACACTGAAGCTTTCTTT; CDR3: CASSFNTFRQTNTEAFF
D: TRBD1; size: few; V: TRBV6-5; J: TRBJ2-5; DNA: TGTGCCAGCAGTTTAAGGACAGGGGAAGAGACCCAGTACTTC; CDR3: CASSLRTGEETQYF